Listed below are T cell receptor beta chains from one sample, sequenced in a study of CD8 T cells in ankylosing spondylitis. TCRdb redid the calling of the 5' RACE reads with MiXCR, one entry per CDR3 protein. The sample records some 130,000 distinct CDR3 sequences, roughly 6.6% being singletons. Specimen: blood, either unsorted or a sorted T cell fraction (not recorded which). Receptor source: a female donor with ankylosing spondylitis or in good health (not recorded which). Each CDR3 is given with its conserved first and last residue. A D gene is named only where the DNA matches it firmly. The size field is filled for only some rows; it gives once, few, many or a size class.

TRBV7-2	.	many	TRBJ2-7	TGTGCCAGCAGCTTAAGCAGGGCAAGCTCCTACGAGCAGTACTTC	CASSLSRASSYEQYF
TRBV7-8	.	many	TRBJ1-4	TGTGCCAGCAGCTTAGACGGTCGTGGGGAAAAACTGTTTTTT	CASSLDGRGEKLFF
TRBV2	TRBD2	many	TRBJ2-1	TGTGCCAGCAGACCCGGGCGGGGGGTCCCGGAATTCTACAATGAGCAGTTCTTC	CASRPGRGVPEFYNEQFF
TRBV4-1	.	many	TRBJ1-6	TGCGCCAGCAGCCAAGATGAGGAGCCAGGGTGGGTCAGTTCACCCCTCCACTTT	CASSQDEEPGWVSSPLHF
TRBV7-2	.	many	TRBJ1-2	TGTGCCAGCAGCTTAGGAGGCGGGCTTGGCTACACCTTC	CASSLGGGLGYTF
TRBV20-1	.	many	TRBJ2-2	TGCAGTGCCCAAGAGGGCTCCGGCGGCACCGGGGAGCTGTTTTTT	CSAQEGSGGTGELFF
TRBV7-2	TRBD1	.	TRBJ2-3	TGTGCCAGCAGCTTAGGGGGGACAGGGGGGACAGATACGCAGTATTTT	CASSLGGTGGTDTQYF
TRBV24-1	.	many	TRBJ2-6	TGTGCCACCAGTGATATCAGGGCAGGAGGGGCCAACGTCCTGACTTTC	CATSDIRAGGANVLTF
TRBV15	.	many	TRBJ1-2	TGTGCCACCAGCTCCCAATCCCCAGGGGTCTATGGCTACACCTTC	CATSSQSPGVYGYTF
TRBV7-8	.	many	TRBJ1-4	TGTGCCAGCAGCTTAAGGGGTGAAAAACTGTTTTTT	CASSLRGEKLFF
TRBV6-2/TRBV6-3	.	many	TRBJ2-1	TGTGCCAGCAGTGACTCACGGCGGTCTACATACAATGAGCAGTTCTTC	CASSDSRRSTYNEQFF
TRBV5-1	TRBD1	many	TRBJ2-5	TGCGCCAGCAGCTTGAAGGAGACAGGGAACCTTCGAACCCAGTACTTC	CASSLKETGNLRTQYF
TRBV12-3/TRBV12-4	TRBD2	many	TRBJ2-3	TGTGCCAGCAGTTTAGTAGCGCGGGGGGGCGCAGATACGCAGTATTTT	CASSLVARGGADTQYF
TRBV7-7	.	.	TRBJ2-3	TGTGCTAGCAGCTCACAGGGTGGGACAGATACGCAGTATTTT	CASSSQGGTDTQYF
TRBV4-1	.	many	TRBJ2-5	TGCGCCAGCAGCCAAGTCGGCACAGTTAAAGAGACCCAGTACTTC	CASSQVGTVKETQYF
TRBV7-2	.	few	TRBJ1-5	TGTGCCAGCAGCTCCCCGGGGGCGCACAATCAGCCCCAGCATTTT	CASSSPGAHNQPQHF
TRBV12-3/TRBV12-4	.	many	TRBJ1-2	TGTGCCAGCAGTCCCGGGTCAGGGGCCCATGGCTACACCTTC	CASSPGSGAHGYTF
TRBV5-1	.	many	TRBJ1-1	TGCGCCAGCAGCGCTCGACACCGACTGGAAGCTTTCTTT	CASSARHRLEAFF
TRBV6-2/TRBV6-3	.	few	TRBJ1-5	TGTGCCAGCAGTTTTGGAAATCAGCCCCAGCATTTT	CASSFGNQPQHF
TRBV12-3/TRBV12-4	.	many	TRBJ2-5	TGTGCCAGCAGTTGGACAGTATCAGAGGCCCAGTACTTC	CASSWTVSEAQYF
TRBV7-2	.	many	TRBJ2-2	TGTGCCAGCAGCCGAATACAGGGCGCCGGGGAGCTGTTTTTT	CASSRIQGAGELFF
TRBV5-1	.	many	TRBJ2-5	TGCGCCAGCAGCCGTCGAGTGACTGGGGATCAAGAGACCCAGTACTTC	CASSRRVTGDQETQYF
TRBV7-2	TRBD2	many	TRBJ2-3	TGTGCCAGCAGCTCAGGACTAGCGGGGGGGCAAGATACGCAGTATTTT	CASSSGLAGGQDTQYF